The entry that follows covers one T cell receptor beta chain sequence. Its antigen is undetermined. The data derive from a study of siplizumab effects on memory and regulatory T cells. This CDR3 comprises 15 residues. The study, taken as a whole, reports: Unstimulated subset assignment was obtained for only a minor fraction of alloreactive clones. Naive T cells looked more diverse than memory cells and looked like major alloresponse contributors. In the presence of siplizumab, alloreactive sequences traceable to unstimulated CD4+ memory cells were significantly reduced.

The assay looked at 95,000 to 100,000 TCR templates in each sample. The method was immunoSEQ multiplex PCR; TCRdb's version includes in-frame clones alone and lacks a portion of them. The table shows around 100,000 clones, with 91% occurring only once. This clonotype originated in a human donor in good health. Material: CD4+ T cells sorted from blood. The J gene is TRBJ1-2, the V gene TRBV12-1; the DNA was not compared with TRBD1, the D call given in the table. TRBV12-1 is recorded as a pseudogene. Written as DNA, the CDR3 is TGTGCCAGCAGCTTCTCAGACAGGTTGGGCTATGGCTACACCTTC. Translation: CASSFSDRLGYGYTF.